Listed here are 11 T cell receptor beta chains from one sample, sequenced in a study of shared clonotypes between healthy human individuals. TCRdb keeps only in-frame clones here, not all; method: immunoSEQ multiplex PCR. The data contain some 1.5 million clones, around 98% of them singletons. Material for sequencing was naive CD4+ T cells sorted from blood. Described subset: CD45RA+ positively selected. These receptors all come from a man younger than 45 in good health.

Notes on this clone: The same CDR3 also results from other DNA sequences found in this sample. The chain has TRBV30 and TRBJ2-5; D remains unclear. The V and J ends lost 0 bases and 2 bases respectively, with 7 bases between them. The germline V gene encodes CDR1 GTSNPN and CDR2 SVGIG (reference sequence). The CDR3 is 13 amino acids. CDR3 protein: CAWSVTAQETQYF. The CDR3, as DNA: TGTGCCTGGAGTGTTACGGCACAAGAGACCCAGTACTTC.

The rearrangement uses TRBV6-1 and TRBJ2-7; TRBD2 aligns across 7 bases. V shed 4 bases and J 0 bases; nucleotides not matched to a gene: 3. Germline V gene lookup returns CDR1 MNHNS and CDR2 SASEGT. This CDR3 region has 14 residues. CDR3 residues: CASSVGTNSYEQYF. As DNA, the CDR3 is TGTGCCAGCAGTGTCGGGACTAACTCCTACGAGCAGTACTTC.

Of note for this clone: This same CDR3 is encoded by further DNA sequences in the sample. This rearrangement joins TRBV7-2 to TRBJ2-1; D may be TRBD2 (5 bases). Germline V CDR1 and CDR2: SGHTA, FQGNSA. With 5 bases removed from V and 0 bases from J, the gap between germline ends came to 11 bases. This CDR3 is built from 15 residues. In DNA, the CDR3 is TGTGCCAGCAGCAACAGCGGTAGCTCCTACAATGAGCAGTTCTTC. This translates into CASSNSGSSYNEQFF.

The chain links TRBV6-5 to TRBJ1-2; D is uncertain. The germline gives CDR1 MNHEY, CDR2 SVGAGI. Trimming left V 5 bases short and J 4 bases short, with 11 bases between. This CDR3 is 13 amino acids long. The CDR3 region has the DNA TGTGCCAGCAGTCCCGGACGGTTCTATGGCTACACCTTC. Translation: CASSPGRFYGYTF.

The V gene is TRBV7-3, the J gene TRBJ2-3, with D uncertain. V was trimmed by 1 base and J by 6 bases, leaving 5 bases between them. Germline CDR1 reads SGHTA; CDR2 reads FQGTGA. The CDR3 totals 12 residues. The CDR3: CASSLKGDTQYF. DNA for the CDR3: TGTGCCAGCAGCTTAAAAGGTGATACGCAGTATTTT. The variable domain in full, completed from reference TRBV7-3 and TRBJ2-3, reads GAGVSQTPSNKVTEKGKYVELRCDPISGHTALYWYRQSLGQGPEFLIYFQGTGAADDSGLPNDRFFAVRPEGSVSTLKIQRTERGDSAVYLCASSLKGDTQYFGPGTRLTVL.

DNA of the CDR3: TGTGCCACCAGCAGAGAGGAGGGCCTCACCGGGGAGCTGTTTTTT. Protein product: CATSREEGLTGELFF. J is TRBJ2-2 and V is TRBV15; TRBD2 might be the D (6 bases). The CDR3 contains 15 residues. Germline V gene lookup returns CDR1 LNHNV and CDR2 YYDKDF (reference sequence). V dropped 0 bases and J dropped 4 bases, with 9 bases sitting between them.

The gene calls are TRBV29-1 and TRBJ2-5; D not resolved. In germline, CDR1 is SQVTM, CDR2 ANQGSEA. This CDR3 region has 10 residues. Deletions cut 7 bases from V and 5 bases from J, with 8 bases between. The CDR3 DNA follows: TGCAGCGCTAGGGTCGAGACCCAGTACTTC. As protein: CSARVETQYF.

This clone was counted once. The rearrangement links TRBV7-2 to TRBJ2-7, with 8 bases matching TRBD1. Unmatched junction bases numbered 8, after V lost 5 bases and J lost 5 bases. The length of the CDR3 is 14 residues. The germline V gene has CDR1 SGHTA and CDR2 FQGNSA. The CDR3 here is CASSQDRVSHEQYF. The CDR3 coding sequence is TGTGCCAGCAGCCAGGACAGGGTGAGCCACGAGCAGTACTTC.

V is TRBV11-2 and J is TRBJ2-1; D possibly corresponds to TRBD1 (6 bases). The germline V gene encodes CDR1 SGHAT and CDR2 FQNNGV. CDR3 length equals 15 residues. V gave up 0 bases and J gave up 4 bases, with 10 bases separating them. The CDR3 bases are TGTGCCAGCAGCTTAGACAGGGGTTGGTACAATGAGCAGTTCTTC. Amino acid sequence: CASSLDRGWYNEQFF.

V is TRBV11-3 and J is TRBJ2-7; 9 positions agree with TRBD2. In germline, CDR1 is SGHNT, CDR2 YENEEA. This CDR3 region has 13 residues. Germline trimming cut 4 bases from V and 5 bases from J; bases unmatched to any gene: 3. This chain's CDR3 is CASSSSGNDEQYF. CDR3 nucleotide sequence: TGTGCCAGCAGCTCTAGCGGGAACGACGAGCAGTACTTC.

On this clone: Other DNA sequences in this specimen translate into the identical CDR3. The CDR3 nucleotides read TGCGCCAGCAGCTTAGGGACAGGGATTTACGAGCAGTACTTC. It encodes CASSLGTGIYEQYF. The genes are TRBV5-1 and TRBJ2-7; the match to TRBD1 covers 9 bases. Germline V gene data show CDR1 as SGHRS and CDR2 as YFSETQ. With V trimmed by 2 bases and J by 4 bases, 4 bases remained unmatched. The CDR3 sequence is 14 residues long.